This section outlines one TCR beta chain sequence together with its context. Antigen specificity is unknown. V was cut by 1 base and J by 4 bases, with 11 bases left in between. The CDR3 is 16 residues long. The germline V gene has CDR1 MRHNA and CDR2 SNTAGT. These data belong to a study of cytomegalovirus exposure and HLA in healthy donors. Overall study context: Of all 400 or so donors who were genotyped, about 80% belonged to the Caucasian-associated ancestry cluster.

This PCR relied on a set of 60 Vbeta primers and 13 Jbeta primers. This table comes from immunoSEQ multiplex PCR, and its TCRdb copy is limited to in-frame clones, with some not included. The sample includes approximately 58,000 clones. Everyone who donated was a healthy bone marrow donor. Study results and limitations: A link between a missense DCLRE1C variant and TCR beta V- and J-gene trimming emerged from a later analysis.

The sequence was collected from a man aged 30 to 39 in good health and CMV-seropositive. This chain joins TRBV6-4 and TRBJ2-6; perhaps TRBD2 as D (5 bases). Sequencing used PBMCs. CDR3 in DNA: TGTGCCAGCAGTGACTATGCGGGCTACGGGGCCAACGTCCTGACTTTC. Translated, it gives CASSDYAGYGANVLTF.